Presented here are 25 T cell receptor beta chains from one specimen sequenced in a study of T-cell reconstitution after alpha-beta-depleted transplantation in children. Unique molecular identifiers were incorporated when the TCRbeta library was constructed. TCRdb ran MiXCR on the PCR reads and lists one entry per CDR3 protein. Of 250,000 to 400,000 distinct CDR3 sequences in the sample, more than 20% were seen once. Sequenced here: PBMCs, mostly from graft donor cells, sampled 180 days after TCRalphabeta/CD19-depleted stem cell transplant. The receptor set was obtained from a male patient under 18 who had a stem cell transplant for acute lymphoblastic leukemia, so the T cells may come from the graft donor.

The chain has TRBV7-6 and TRBJ2-5, with 11 bases identical to TRBD1. Looked up from germline, CDR1 is SGHVS and CDR2 is FNYEAQ. Losses at the gene ends were 3 bases for V and 1 base for J; bases not matched to a gene: 4. This CDR3 has 16 amino acids. The CDR3 region is CASSFPDRGLQETQYF. The DNA of the CDR3 is TGTGCCAGCAGCTTTCCGGACAGGGGGCTCCAAGAGACCCAGTACTTC.

The sample holds a few counts of this clonotype. The chain joins TRBV10-3 to TRBJ2-3; D unclear. Trimming took 5 bases from V and 0 from J, leaving 12 bases between them. From germline, CDR1 is ENHRY and CDR2 SYGVKD. There are 15 residues in the CDR3. This CDR3 is CAISLFLRSTDTQYF. CDR3 coding DNA: TGTGCCATCAGTTTATTTTTACGGAGCACAGATACGCAGTATTTT.

This clonotype has only a few counts. The rearrangement links TRBV4-1 to TRBJ1-4; D may be TRBD1 (6 bases). The CDR3 is 15 residues long. Trimming pared 1 base from V and 5 bases from J, leaving 11 bases between. Germline loops: CDR1 MGHRA, CDR2 YSYEKL. The CDR3 DNA is TGCGCCAGCAGCCAAGTGACTACAGGGAATGAAAAACTGTTTTTT. Protein: CASSQVTTGNEKLFF.

This clonotype was observed a few times. The rearrangement uses TRBV15 and TRBJ2-4; no definite D call. Germline CDR1 LNHNV, CDR2 YYDKDF (reference sequence). The V gene lost 0 bases and the J gene lost 0 bases, with 18 bases spanning the gap. This CDR3 region has 19 residues. The CDR3 reads CATSRDRADVFLAKNIQYF. CDR3 bases: TGTGCCACCAGCAGAGATCGGGCAGACGTCTTCTTAGCCAAAAACATTCAGTACTTC.

This clonotype was detected a few times. The CDR3 here is CASSLGTGWQETQYF. CDR3 in DNA: TGCGCCAGCAGCCTGGGAACAGGGTGGCAAGAGACCCAGTACTTC. The gene calls are TRBV4-1 and TRBJ2-5; tentatively, D is TRBD1 (6 bases). The CDR3 has 15 residues. Per the germline V gene, CDR1 is MGHRA and CDR2 is YSYEKL. V was shortened by 4 bases and J by 2 bases, with 14 bases between the two germline ends.

Only a few counts were recorded for this clonotype. The chain is built from TRBV7-2 and TRBJ1-2, with a tentative D call TRBD1 (6 bases). This CDR3 has 17 residues. Trimming shortened V by 0 bases and J by 2 bases, and 16 bases separated the two germline ends. The germline gives CDR1 SGHTA, CDR2 FQGNSA. The CDR3, as DNA: TGTGCCAGCAGCTTAGCGCTTGTTGGGGGGCGGAACTATGGCTACACCTTC. This sequence encodes CASSLALVGGRNYGYTF.

The table lists this clonotype with a few counts. The CDR3 DNA sequence: TGTGCCAGCAGCTTAGAGCCCAGGCGGATGAACACTGAAGCTTTCTTT. Translating gives CASSLEPRRMNTEAFF. J is TRBJ1-1 and V is TRBV11-3, with D hard to call. Germline V gene lookup returns CDR1 SGHNT and CDR2 YENEEA. V was cut by 0 bases and J by 0 bases, with 11 bases left in between. The CDR3 loop spans 16 amino acids.

The rearrangement links TRBV5-6 to TRBJ2-3; possibly TRBD2 for D (5 bases). The CDR3 spans 11 residues. V was shortened by 0 bases and J by 10 bases, with 6 bases between the two germline ends. Germline CDR1 SGHDT, CDR2 YYEEEE. The CDR3 region has the DNA TGTGCCAGCAGCTTGGAGGGAGCGCAGTATTTT. This gives the protein CASSLEGAQYF.

This clonotype occurred many times. The V and J genes are TRBV5-1 and TRBJ2-1; D unclear. The CDR3 extends over 14 amino acids. The germline CDR1 and CDR2 sequences are SGHRS and YFSETQ. Trimming removed 5 bases at V and 4 bases at J, with 13 bases between. CDR3 DNA: TGCGCCAGCAGTTCGACGGTTCTATACAATGAGCAGTTCTTC. Protein product: CASSSTVLYNEQFF.

This clonotype was counted many times. V and J are TRBV29-1 and TRBJ1-2; D is undetermined. Trimming took 1 base from V and 2 from J, leaving 5 bases between them. The CDR3 has 12 residues. Germline CDR1 and CDR2: SQVTM and ANQGSEA. CDR3 in amino acids: CSVEVSNYGYTF. The CDR3 DNA sequence: TGCAGCGTTGAAGTTTCGAACTATGGCTACACCTTC.

This clonotype has just one count. This chain links TRBV24-1 with TRBJ2-2; tentatively, D is TRBD1 (5 bases). CDR1 and CDR2 from the germline V gene are KGHDR and SFDVKD. Trimming removed 7 bases at V and 8 bases at J, with 10 bases between. CDR3 length: 12 amino acids. The CDR3 DNA follows: TGTGCCACCAGAGGGGTTCGTGGGGAGCTGTTTTTT. Its translation: CATRGVRGELFF.

This clonotype appeared a single time. This rearrangement joins TRBV9 to TRBJ2-1; the D call may be TRBD1 or TRBD2 (5 bases each). Trimming removed 0 bases at V and 9 bases at J, with 16 bases between. CDR3 length equals 15 residues. CDR1 and CDR2 (germline): SGDLS, YYNGEE. The CDR3 is CASSVGDLATGEQFF. DNA for the CDR3: TGTGCCAGCAGCGTAGGGGACCTGGCGACGGGTGAGCAGTTCTTC.

This clonotype appeared a few times. V and J are TRBV12-3 or TRBV12-4 and TRBJ2-7; the D is unclear. The CDR3 runs to 13 residues. V was shortened by 3 bases and J by 8 bases, with 14 bases between the two germline ends. The DNA for the CDR3 is TGTGCCAGCAGTTTGTCGGTAACCCAAAAGCAGTACTTC. Protein product: CASSLSVTQKQYF.

The chain employs TRBV20-1 and TRBJ2-7, with D perhaps matching TRBD1 (5 bases). Trimming left V 5 bases short and J 7 bases short, with 21 bases between. CDR1 is DFQATT, CDR2 SNEGSKA, per germline (reference sequence). The CDR3 is 14 residues long. The CDR3 is CSAPRGSLSAEQYF. CDR3 coding DNA: TGCAGTGCTCCAAGGGGCAGTCTAAGCGCGGAGCAGTACTTC.

This clonotype has more than one count but fewer than ten. This chain uses TRBV29-1 with TRBJ2-1, with 8 bases lining up with TRBD1. This CDR3 comprises 11 residues. CDR1 and CDR2 (germline): SQVTM, ANQGSEA. The trim removed 8 bases at V and 7 bases at J, leaving 4 bases unmatched. CDR3 in amino acids: CSSWTGNEQFF. CDR3 coding DNA: TGCAGCTCTTGGACAGGGAATGAGCAGTTCTTC.

In its sample, this clonotype was seen a few times. The V gene is TRBV9, the J gene TRBJ2-1; TRBD2 agrees at 10 bases. Germline-derived CDR1 and CDR2 are SGDLS and YYNGEE. This CDR3 comprises 16 residues. Trimming took 3 bases from V and 4 from J; bases not matched to a gene: 7. The CDR3 reads CASSGSGRASYNEQFF. CDR3 DNA: TGTGCCAGCAGCGGGAGCGGGAGGGCCAGTTACAATGAGCAGTTCTTC.

This clonotype was seen more than once but under ten times. V gene TRBV5-1 combines with J gene TRBJ1-1; no clear D. V shed 6 bases and J shed 0 bases, with 9 bases lying between them. Germline loops: CDR1 SGHRS, CDR2 YFSETQ. The CDR3 covers 13 residues. The CDR3 sequence is CASKGLVNTEAFF. The CDR3 DNA sequence: TGCGCCAGCAAGGGCCTAGTGAACACTGAAGCTTTCTTT.

The V gene is TRBV5-1, the J gene TRBJ2-6; D call uncertain. With 5 bases removed from V and 0 bases from J, the gap between germline ends came to 3 bases. Germline CDR1 SGHRS, CDR2 YFSETQ. CDR3 length: 13 amino acids. CDR3 sequence: CASRLSGANVLTF. The CDR3 region has the DNA TGCGCCAGCAGACTCTCTGGGGCCAACGTCCTGACTTTC.

J is TRBJ1-4 and V is TRBV6-1; unclear D gene. The CDR3 consists of 16 residues. The ends were cut back, 9 bases at V and 0 bases at J, with 17 bases in the middle. The germline V gene encodes CDR1 MNHNS and CDR2 SASEGT. The chain's CDR3 is CASFSGGLATNEKLFF. The CDR3 nucleotides read TGTGCCAGTTTCAGCGGAGGGCTTGCAACTAATGAAAAACTGTTTTTT.

Here the CDR3 reads CASSQVWDRPYEQYF. The CDR3 DNA reads TGTGCCAGCAGCCAAGTATGGGACAGACCCTACGAGCAGTACTTC. The J gene is TRBJ2-7, the V gene TRBV3-1, with 7 bases fitting TRBD1. The V gene's germline CDR1 is LGHDT and CDR2 YNNKEL (reference sequence). Germline trimming cut 1 base from V and 2 bases from J; bases unmatched to any gene: 5. The CDR3 totals 15 residues.

The V and J genes are TRBV12-3 or TRBV12-4 and TRBJ2-5; 8 bases line up with TRBD1. The CDR3 totals 19 residues. The junction had 19 bases not matched to a gene; V was cut back by 2 bases and J by 5 bases. The DNA of the CDR3 is TGTGCCAGCAGTTTATATCATCGGGGACAGGCCCAACAGCAGGAGACCCAGTACTTC. Translated, it gives CASSLYHRGQAQQQETQYF.

In its sample, this clonotype was seen a few times. The chain joins TRBV3-1 to TRBJ1-2; maybe TRBD1 (6 bases). Trimming shortened V by 3 bases and J by 0 bases, and 17 bases separated the two germline ends. The CDR3 totals 17 residues. Germline CDR1 LGHDT, CDR2 YNNKEL (reference sequence). Here the CDR3 DNA reads TGTGCCAGCAGCCATATCTCCCAACAGGGACCTAACTATGGCTACACCTTC. This gives the protein CASSHISQQGPNYGYTF.

With regard to this clonotype: One end of the junction is discordant with germline, which a read error may explain. The rearrangement joins TRBV3-1 to TRBJ1-1; no reliable D call. The CDR3 runs 12 residues. CDR1 and CDR2 from the germline V gene are LGHDT and YNNKEL (reference sequence). This CDR3 reads CASSQGPDISQF. CDR3 DNA: TGTGCCAGCAGCCAAGGGCCAGACATTTCCCAATTT. The full variable domain, its missing parts supplied by reference TRBV3-1 and TRBJ1-1, is DTAVSQTPKYLVTQMGNDKSIKCEQNLGHDTMYWYKQDSKKFLKIMFSYNNKELIINETVPNRFSPKSPDKAHLNLHINSLELGDSAVYFCASSQGPDISQFGQGTRLTVV.

The chain is built from TRBV7-9 and TRBJ2-1; no clear D gene. The V end lost 4 bases, the J end lost 0 bases, and 4 bases lay between the germline ends. This CDR3 contains 13 residues. Germline assignment: CDR1 SEHNR and CDR2 FQNEAQ (reference sequence). This CDR3 is CASSSSSYNEQFF. The CDR3 DNA is TGTGCCAGCAGCTCTAGCTCCTACAATGAGCAGTTCTTC.

Of note for this clonotype: Germline and junction disagree at one end, which may indicate a read error. V usage is TRBV3-1 and J usage is TRBJ2-1, with 11 bases lining up with TRBD2. Per the germline V gene, CDR1 is LGHDT and CDR2 is YNNKEL (reference sequence). The length of the CDR3 is 17 residues. The CDR3 loop is CTSSPTSGRVPYNEQFF. DNA of the CDR3: TGTACCAGCAGCCCTACTAGCGGGAGAGTGCCCTACAATGAGCAGTTCTTC.